These 26 T cell receptor beta chains were all obtained from the same sample, sequenced in a study of blood T cells in healthy people across ages. A second PCR, run for roughly 7 to 12 cycles, used a sample-barcoded 5' primer plus a J-beta primer mix. MiXCR, applied by TCRdb to the 5' RACE reads, yields one record per CDR3 protein. The sample records 1.5 million to 2 million distinct CDR3 sequences, approximately 50% being singletons. Sequencing was performed on blood. The receptors derive from a woman aged 40 to 55 in good health.

Only a few counts were recorded for this clonotype. V usage is TRBV7-2 and J usage is TRBJ2-5, with TRBD2 identical over 12 bases. From germline, CDR1 is SGHTA and CDR2 FQGNSA. This CDR3 has 17 amino acids. Trimming took 2 bases from V and 4 from J; bases not matched to a gene: 8. The CDR3 DNA reads as TGTGCCAGCAGCTTACGACGACTAGCGGGGGTTAGAGAGACCCAGTACTTC. Translated, it gives CASSLRRLAGVRETQYF.

The chain is built from TRBV4-2 and TRBJ2-1; D gene uncertain. The V and J ends lost 0 bases and 0 bases respectively, with 12 bases between them. This CDR3 region has 17 residues. Germline CDR1 is LGHNA and CDR2 is YNFKEQ. The CDR3 sequence is CASSQEEMASSYNEQFF. DNA for the CDR3: TGTGCCAGCAGCCAAGAAGAAATGGCTAGCTCCTACAATGAGCAGTTCTTC.

The chain has TRBV20-1 and TRBJ2-5, with D perhaps TRBD1 (6 bases). This CDR3 spans 15 amino acids. V dropped 0 bases and J dropped 3 bases, with 14 bases sitting between them. CDR1 and CDR2 from the germline V gene are DFQATT and SNEGSKA (reference sequence). The CDR3 sequence is CSARDFKGEKETQYF. The DNA of the CDR3 is TGCAGTGCTAGAGACTTTAAGGGGGAAAAAGAGACCCAGTACTTC.

This clonotype was seen more than once but under ten times. The V gene is TRBV29-1, the J gene TRBJ1-1, with D unclear. The CDR3 sequence is 16 residues long. Trimming removed 2 bases at V and 0 bases at J, with 16 bases between. Germline V CDR1 and CDR2: SQVTM, ANQGSEA. CDR3 sequence: CSVEWMSMALNTEAFF. CDR3 nucleotide sequence: TGCAGCGTTGAATGGATGTCGATGGCTCTGAACACTGAAGCTTTCTTT.

The V and J genes are TRBV4-1 and TRBJ2-3; 11 bases line up with TRBD2. The germline gives CDR1 MGHRA, CDR2 YSYEKL. Trimming cost V 2 bases and J 3 bases; bases outside gene matches: 7. CDR3 length equals 17 residues. The CDR3 DNA is TGCGCCAGCAGCCAAACGATTACTAGCGGGAGTACAGATACGCAGTATTTT. Protein product: CASSQTITSGSTDTQYF.

This sequence joins TRBV29-1 and TRBJ1-2; 8 bases line up with TRBD1. V was pared by 4 bases and J by 3 bases, with 4 bases of the junction left unmatched. Germline CDR1 reads SQVTM; CDR2 reads ANQGSEA. The CDR3 sequence is 13 residues long. CDR3 sequence reads: CSVVRTGYYGYTF. CDR3 bases: TGCAGCGTTGTAAGGACAGGGTACTATGGCTACACCTTC.

This clonotype was seen more than once but under ten times. This chain joins TRBV27 and TRBJ2-1; 9 bases map to TRBD1. The CDR3 covers 18 residues. In germline, CDR1 is MNHEY, CDR2 SMNVEV (reference sequence). Trimming cost V 2 bases and J 3 bases; bases outside gene matches: 11. In DNA, the CDR3 is TGTGCCAGCAGTTTAAGTCTCCCGGGACAGGGTCGCTACAATGAGCAGTTCTTC. Translated, it gives CASSLSLPGQGRYNEQFF.

The chain links TRBV3-1 to TRBJ2-3; D gene unclear. Germline CDR1 is LGHDT and CDR2 is YNNKEL (reference sequence). There are 13 residues in the CDR3. V lost 6 bases and J lost 1, with 8 bases in between. Here the CDR3 DNA reads TGTGCCAGCAGGGGGATAGGCACAGATACGCAGTATTTT. Its translation: CASRGIGTDTQYF.

V and J are TRBV12-3 or TRBV12-4 and TRBJ2-7; TRBD2 aligns across 7 bases. This CDR3 is 14 amino acids long. The V segment lost 6 bases and the J segment 1 base; nucleotides outside the gene matches: 6. The CDR3 DNA reads TGTGCCAGCAGAGCGGGACGGTCTTCCTACGAGCAGTACTTC. Translating it yields CASRAGRSSYEQYF.

The CDR3 DNA is TGCAGTGCTAGAGGGCGGGTGAACACTGAAGCTTTCTTT. Its protein is CSARGRVNTEAFF. V usage is TRBV20-1 and J usage is TRBJ1-1; D gene unclear. Between the trimmed V and J ends, which lost 1 base and 0 bases, there was a span of 6 bases. The CDR3 loop spans 13 amino acids. Germline lookup yields CDR1 DFQATT and CDR2 SNEGSKA (reference sequence).

The chain joins TRBV2 to TRBJ2-5, with 8 bases lining up with TRBD2. From germline, CDR1 is SNHLY and CDR2 FYNNEI. The V gene end was trimmed by 6 bases and the J gene end by 3 bases; junction bases not matched to a gene: 6. The CDR3 loop spans 14 amino acids. The CDR3 nucleotides read TGTGCCAGCAGAGCCCTCGGGGGGGAAGAGACCCAGTACTTC. It specifies CASRALGGEETQYF.

The chain combines TRBV6-6 with TRBJ2-1; D may be TRBD1 (6 bases). The CDR3 runs to 17 residues. Germline assignment: CDR1 MNHNY and CDR2 SVGAGI (reference sequence). The V end lost 5 bases, the J end lost 0 bases, and 17 bases lay between the germline ends. The CDR3 region is CASSPFNRVSSYNEQFF. CDR3 coding DNA: TGTGCCAGCAGTCCATTTAACAGGGTGAGCTCCTACAATGAGCAGTTCTTC.

Details on this clonotype: With a much larger clone just one base away, this may be a read error. This chain connects TRBV29-1 to TRBJ2-4; no clear D gene. The J call could be wrong; TRBJ2-7 is a better fit for the DNA end. This CDR3 is 13 amino acids long. Germline CDR1 reads SQVTM; CDR2 reads ANQGSEA. The CDR3 sequence is CSAESRQDYEQYF. CDR3 DNA sequence: TGCAGCGCTGAAAGTCGGCAGGACTACGAGCAGTACTTC.

This clonotype came up a few times. V is TRBV29-1 and J is TRBJ2-1; 10 bases are shared with TRBD2. J was trimmed by 4 bases and V by 0 bases; bases with no gene match: 9. This CDR3 has 17 amino acids. The germline V gene encodes CDR1 SQVTM and CDR2 ANQGSEA. CDR3 sequence reads: CSVEEIGAGGRYNEQFF. The CDR3, as DNA: TGCAGCGTTGAAGAAATAGGAGCGGGGGGGCGTTACAATGAGCAGTTCTTC.

This chain joins TRBV28 and TRBJ2-3; the match to TRBD1 covers 7 bases. Per germline, CDR1 MDHEN and CDR2 SYDVKM. The CDR3 spans 15 residues. With V trimmed by 6 bases and J by 0 bases, 6 bases remained unmatched. Here the CDR3 reads CASRMGQFSTDTQYF. CDR3 DNA: TGTGCCAGCAGGATGGGACAGTTCAGCACAGATACGCAGTATTTT. Supplemented by reference TRBV28 and TRBJ2-3, the full variable domain reads DVKVTQSSRYLVKRTGEKVFLECVQDMDHENMFWYRQDPGLGLRLIYFSYDVKMKEKGDIPEGYSVSREKKERFSLILESASTNQTSMYLCASRMGQFSTDTQYFGPGTRLTVL.

This clonotype was recorded at least ten times. V and J are TRBV20-1 and TRBJ2-4; D is tentatively TRBD1 or TRBD2 (7 bases each). Germline CDR1 DFQATT, CDR2 SNEGSKA (reference sequence). With 3 bases removed from V and 7 bases from J, the gap between germline ends came to 16 bases. The CDR3 spans 14 residues. The CDR3 loop is CSARATGEGNIQYF. In DNA form, the CDR3 reads TGCAGTGCTAGGGCCACAGGGGAGGGGAACATTCAGTACTTC.

The chain links TRBV28 to TRBJ2-7, with D perhaps matching TRBD2 (6 bases). This CDR3 comprises 15 residues. CDR1 is MDHEN and CDR2 is SYDVKM in the germline V gene. The V end was cut by 6 bases, the J end by 1 base, with 16 bases between. CDR3 sequence: CASSPGGVGSYEQYF. CDR3 nucleotides: TGTGCCAGCAGCCCCGGCGGGGTTGGGTCCTACGAGCAGTACTTC.

The chain joins TRBV9 to TRBJ2-3; D is possibly TRBD2 (7 bases). V was pared by 3 bases and J by 3 bases, with 14 bases between. There are 15 residues in the CDR3. Germline V gene data show CDR1 as SGDLS and CDR2 as YYNGEE. Here the CDR3 DNA reads TGTGCCAGCAGCGAGGGGGGGGGACAAACAGATACGCAGTATTTT. This sequence encodes CASSEGGGQTDTQYF.

This clonotype was detected only a few times. V usage is TRBV12-3 or TRBV12-4 and J usage is TRBJ1-4; D possibly corresponds to TRBD1 (5 bases). The ends were cut back, 5 bases at V and 5 bases at J, with 6 bases in the middle. This CDR3 region has 12 residues. The CDR3 reads CASSEGNEKLFF. DNA for the CDR3: TGTGCCAGCAGTGAGGGGAATGAAAAACTGTTTTTT.

The rearrangement uses TRBV20-1 and TRBJ2-1; 11 nucleotides line up with TRBD2. Trimming at V came to 1 base and at J to 4 bases, leaving 6 bases not matched to a gene. This CDR3 contains 16 residues. Per germline, CDR1 DFQATT and CDR2 SNEGSKA (reference sequence). The CDR3 loop reads CSARGLAGGGYNEQFF. CDR3 DNA sequence: TGCAGTGCTAGAGGGCTAGCGGGGGGCGGGTACAATGAGCAGTTCTTC.

The gene calls are TRBV4-3 and TRBJ2-1, with TRBD2 identical over 7 bases. The germline CDR1 and CDR2 sequences are LGHNA and YSLEER. J was trimmed by 2 bases and V by 1 base; bases with no gene match: 2. The CDR3 covers 15 residues. This chain's CDR3 is CASSQGTSAYNEQFF. For the CDR3, the DNA is TGCGCCAGCAGCCAAGGGACTAGTGCCTACAATGAGCAGTTCTTC.

This clonotype was seen a few times. The chain recombines TRBV14 with TRBJ2-7, with TRBD1 identical over 11 bases. The CDR3 is 16 residues long. V was clipped by 4 bases and J by 6 bases; unmatched bases: 11. Per germline, CDR1 SGHDN and CDR2 FVKESK. The CDR3 region has the DNA TGTGCCAGCAGCCCCTCAGGACAGGGGGCTTTGGTCGAGCAGTACTTC. It encodes CASSPSGQGALVEQYF. The full variable domain, rest sourced from reference TRBV14 and TRBJ2-7, is EAGVTQFPSHSVIEKGQTVTLRCDPISGHDNLYWYRRVMGKEIKFLLHFVKESKQDESGMPNNRFLAERTGGTYSTLKVQPAELEDSGVYFCASSPSGQGALVEQYFGPGTRLTVT.

This clonotype occurred a few times. The chain joins TRBV10-2 to TRBJ1-6; possibly TRBD1 for D (6 bases). The germline gives CDR1 WSHSY, CDR2 SAAADI. V was pared by 6 bases and J by 8 bases, with 8 bases between. This CDR3 is built from 12 residues. In DNA form, the CDR3 reads TGCGCCAGCAGGGACAGATATTCACCCCTCCACTTT. This codes for CASRDRYSPLHF.

A note on this clonotype: The junction does not match germline at one end; this may be a read error. The genes are TRBV12-3 or TRBV12-4 and TRBJ2-3; D not resolved. The length of the CDR3 is 11 residues. The CDR3 region has the DNA TGTGCCTGCAGTTTTGCAGATACGCAGTATTTT. Its protein is CACSFADTQYF.

This clonotype was seen more than once but under ten times. The V call is TRBV4-3, the J call TRBJ2-5; D is ambiguous. V gave up 0 bases and J gave up 5 bases, with 13 bases separating them. Per germline, CDR1 LGHNA and CDR2 YSLEER. The CDR3 consists of 15 residues. Here the CDR3 reads CASSQDIARWETQYF. The CDR3, as DNA: TGCGCCAGCAGCCAAGATATAGCAAGGTGGGAGACCCAGTACTTC.

The gene calls are TRBV6-5 and TRBJ2-7, with 8 bases matching TRBD2. Looked up from germline, CDR1 is MNHEY and CDR2 is SVGAGI. J gave up 5 bases and V 6 bases, and 9 bases lay outside the gene matches. The CDR3 runs to 14 residues. CDR3 nucleotide sequence: TGTGCCAGCAGCCACGGGGGGGCAGCGGACGAGCAGTACTTC. It translates to CASSHGGAADEQYF.